The count of the clone carrying this T cell receptor (beta chain) is one. Clones were read by immunoSEQ multiplex PCR, and TCRdb kept only the in-frame ones, dropping some. The sample yields 1 million to 1.3 million clones, approximately 78% seen once. This entry comes from a study of shared clonotypes between healthy human individuals. The V and J ends lost 4 bases and 6 bases, in that order; junction bases with no gene match: 1. CDR1 WNHNN and CDR2 SYGVQD come from the germline V gene (reference sequence). CDR3 size: 15 residues. This clonotype originated in a man younger than 30 in good health. Some clones in this sample may be carry-over from other donors' samples. V is TRBV10-1 and J is TRBJ2-2; TRBD2 agrees at 14 bases. Sequencing used memory CD4+ T cells from PBMCs. Subset noted: CD45RA-negative fraction. CDR3 region: CASSAGLAGAGELFF. As DNA, the CDR3 is TGCGCCAGCAGTGCGGGACTAGCGGGAGCCGGGGAGCTGTTTTTT.